This is a list of T cell receptor beta chains from one sample in a study of CD8+CD57+ T cells in acquired aplastic anemia. TCRdb re-called the reads through MiXCR, storing one row per CDR3 protein. The sample consists of hundreds of thousands of distinct CDR3 sequences, around 32% of them appearing once. Sequenced material: sorted CD4+, CD8+, or CD8+CD57+ T cells (not recorded which) from PBMCs. These receptors all stem from a human donor with aplastic anemia. CDR3s include the opening cysteine and the closing phenylalanine or tryptophan. The order of the fields is clone size, J gene, V gene, D gene, CDR3 protein, CDR3 DNA. D genes are given only for firm matches. Clone size appears in some rows only: once, few, many, or a class for an expanded clone.

clone size: many
J gene: TRBJ2-6
V gene: TRBV14
D gene: .
CDR3 protein: CASSPERVDGANVLTF
CDR3 DNA: TGTGCCAGCAGCCCTGAAAGGGTAGATGGGGCCAACGTCCTGACTTTC

clone size: few
J gene: TRBJ1-2
V gene: TRBV30
D gene: .
CDR3 protein: CAWSVGVHGYTF
CDR3 DNA: TGTGCCTGGAGTGTAGGAGTGCACGGCTACACCTTC

clone size: .
J gene: TRBJ1-6
V gene: TRBV13
D gene: TRBD1
CDR3 protein: CASSQERGTGGLSPLHF
CDR3 DNA: TGTGCCAGCAGCCAAGAACGAGGAACAGGGGGGCTTTCACCCCTCCACTTT

clone size: many
J gene: TRBJ2-3
V gene: TRBV11-2
D gene: .
CDR3 protein: CASRAAAIGTDTQYF
CDR3 DNA: TGTGCCAGCAGAGCTGCAGCGATAGGCACAGATACGCAGTATTTT

clone size: few
J gene: TRBJ2-7
V gene: TRBV20-1
D gene: .
CDR3 protein: CSAREPIKGGYEQYF
CDR3 DNA: TGCAGTGCTAGAGAACCCATAAAGGGGGGTTACGAGCAGTACTTC

clone size: .
J gene: TRBJ2-5
V gene: TRBV5-1
D gene: .
CDR3 protein: CASSLGGTGQETQYF
CDR3 DNA: TGCGCCAGCAGCTTGGGAGGGACGGGGCAAGAGACCCAGTACTTC

clone size: many
J gene: TRBJ1-2
V gene: TRBV15
D gene: TRBD1
CDR3 protein: CATSRDGQENGYTF
CDR3 DNA: TGTGCCACCAGCAGAGACGGACAGGAGAATGGCTACACCTTC

clone size: many
J gene: TRBJ2-1
V gene: TRBV25-1
D gene: .
CDR3 protein: CASSEYARKSEQFF
CDR3 DNA: TGTGCCAGCAGTGAATATGCTAGGAAATCGGAGCAGTTCTTC

clone size: many
J gene: TRBJ2-6
V gene: TRBV29-1
D gene: TRBD1
CDR3 protein: CSAGTVLSGANVLTF
CDR3 DNA: TGCAGCGCCGGGACAGTGCTCTCTGGGGCCAACGTCCTGACTTTC

clone size: .
J gene: TRBJ2-7
V gene: TRBV2
D gene: TRBD1
CDR3 protein: CASSTTTGGFDEQYF
CDR3 DNA: TGTGCCAGCAGTACGACGACAGGGGGCTTCGACGAGCAGTACTTC

clone size: .
J gene: TRBJ2-5
V gene: TRBV19
D gene: .
CDR3 protein: CASGPRQETQYF
CDR3 DNA: TGTGCCAGCGGGCCCCGCCAAGAGACCCAGTACTTC

clone size: .
J gene: TRBJ1-5
V gene: TRBV10-1
D gene: .
CDR3 protein: CASSAGDFGNQPQHF
CDR3 DNA: TGTGCCAGCAGTGCAGGGGACTTCGGCAATCAGCCCCAGCATTTT

clone size: .
J gene: TRBJ2-2
V gene: TRBV20-1
D gene: TRBD1
CDR3 protein: CSARGGTGPTGELFF
CDR3 DNA: TGCAGTGCTAGAGGTGGGACAGGACCCACCGGGGAGCTGTTTTTT

clone size: many
J gene: TRBJ1-5
V gene: TRBV7-9
D gene: .
CDR3 protein: CASSVEDRNQPQHF
CDR3 DNA: TGTGCCAGCAGCGTCGAGGACCGCAATCAGCCCCAGCATTTT

clone size: few
J gene: TRBJ1-5
V gene: TRBV19
D gene: .
CDR3 protein: CASTSDRREPQHF
CDR3 DNA: .

clone size: many
J gene: TRBJ1-2
V gene: TRBV6-1
D gene: .
CDR3 protein: CASRLGQNYGYTF
CDR3 DNA: TGTGCCAGCCGCTTGGGGCAGAACTATGGCTACACCTTC

clone size: few
J gene: TRBJ1-1
V gene: TRBV12-3/TRBV12-4
D gene: TRBD1
CDR3 protein: CASSRTGVGTEAFF
CDR3 DNA: TGTGCCAGCAGTCGTACAGGGGTGGGCACTGAAGCTTTCTTT

clone size: .
J gene: TRBJ2-1
V gene: TRBV20-1
D gene: TRBD2
CDR3 protein: CSASLLAGGSSYNGQFF
CDR3 DNA: TGCAGTGCTAGTTTGCTAGCGGGGGGGAGCTCCTACAATGGGCAGTTCTTC

clone size: many
J gene: TRBJ2-5
V gene: TRBV7-9
D gene: .
CDR3 protein: CASSQQSAETQYF
CDR3 DNA: TGTGCCAGCAGCCAACAAAGCGCGGAGACCCAGTACTTC

clone size: many
J gene: TRBJ1-2
V gene: TRBV12-3/TRBV12-4
D gene: .
CDR3 protein: CAATQGNNYGYTF
CDR3 DNA: TGTGCAGCCACGCAGGGGAATAACTATGGCTACACCTTC

clone size: .
J gene: TRBJ2-7
V gene: TRBV3-1
D gene: TRBD2
CDR3 protein: CASSQDIAGAAYEQYF
CDR3 DNA: TGTGCCAGCAGCCAAGATATAGCGGGGGCGGCGTACGAGCAGTACTTC

clone size: few
J gene: TRBJ1-2
V gene: TRBV7-2
D gene: .
CDR3 protein: CAGSLSGQKNYGYTF
CDR3 DNA: TGTGCCGGCAGCTTATCAGGACAGAAGAACTATGGCTACACCTTC

clone size: .
J gene: TRBJ1-4
V gene: TRBV5-1
D gene: .
CDR3 protein: CASSEGRGSEKLFF
CDR3 DNA: TGCGCCAGCAGCGAGGGACGAGGGTCTGAAAAACTGTTTTTT

clone size: many
J gene: TRBJ2-7
V gene: TRBV14
D gene: .
CDR3 protein: CASSRVTVYEQYF
CDR3 DNA: TGTGCCAGCAGCCGGGTAACGGTTTACGAGCAGTACTTC

clone size: .
J gene: TRBJ1-1
V gene: TRBV5-1
D gene: .
CDR3 protein: CASTGATEAFF
CDR3 DNA: TGCGCCAGCACAGGGGCCACTGAAGCTTTCTTT

clone size: .
J gene: TRBJ1-2
V gene: TRBV6-2/TRBV6-3
D gene: TRBD1
CDR3 protein: CASSYSRDRGRVGYGYTF
CDR3 DNA: TGTGCCAGCAGTTACTCCCGGGACAGGGGAAGGGTGGGCTATGGCTACACCTTC

clone size: .
J gene: TRBJ2-3
V gene: TRBV2
D gene: TRBD2
CDR3 protein: CASSDLRLAGVTDTQYF
CDR3 DNA: TGTGCCAGCAGCGATCTTAGACTAGCGGGGGTAACAGATACGCAGTATTTT

clone size: .
J gene: TRBJ2-5
V gene: TRBV29-1
D gene: TRBD1
CDR3 protein: CSIRQGAETQYF
CDR3 DNA: TGCAGCATACGACAGGGGGCAGAGACCCAGTACTTC

clone size: .
J gene: TRBJ2-7
V gene: TRBV5-4
D gene: TRBD2
CDR3 protein: CASSLAPAGGVNEQYF
CDR3 DNA: TGTGCCAGCAGCTTGGCTCCGGCGGGGGGGGTGAACGAGCAGTACTTC

clone size: .
J gene: TRBJ1-5
V gene: TRBV18
D gene: .
CDR3 protein: CASSPGIGGDQPQHF
CDR3 DNA: TGTGCCAGCTCACCGGGTATCGGGGGCGATCAGCCCCAGCATTTT

clone size: .
J gene: TRBJ1-5
V gene: TRBV10-3
D gene: .
CDR3 protein: CAISEGGTGQPQHF
CDR3 DNA: TGTGCCATCAGTGAGGGCGGGACTGGGCAGCCCCAGCATTTT

clone size: many
J gene: TRBJ2-7
V gene: TRBV20-1
D gene: .
CDR3 protein: CSARGAAAYEQYF
CDR3 DNA: TGCAGTGCTAGAGGGGCAGCGGCCTACGAGCAGTACTTC

clone size: .
J gene: TRBJ2-7
V gene: TRBV7-8
D gene: .
CDR3 protein: CASRMNEQYF
CDR3 DNA: TGTGCCAGCCGCATGAACGAGCAGTACTTC

clone size: many
J gene: TRBJ2-2
V gene: TRBV2
D gene: .
CDR3 protein: CASSGGLQNTGELFF
CDR3 DNA: TGTGCCAGCAGTGGCGGACTTCAAAACACCGGGGAGCTGTTTTTT

clone size: many
J gene: TRBJ1-1
V gene: TRBV19
D gene: .
CDR3 protein: CASSTPTGLDTEAFF
CDR3 DNA: TGTGCCAGTAGTACCCCCACGGGGTTGGACACTGAAGCTTTCTTT

clone size: many
J gene: TRBJ2-7
V gene: TRBV5-6
D gene: .
CDR3 protein: CASTRPGISYEQYF
CDR3 DNA: TGTGCCAGCACGCGCCCCGGGATCTCCTACGAGCAGTACTTC

clone size: .
J gene: TRBJ2-1
V gene: TRBV6-2/TRBV6-3
D gene: .
CDR3 protein: CASSYDPSLRYNEQFF
CDR3 DNA: TGTGCCAGCAGTTACGATCCTTCATTGAGATACAATGAGCAGTTCTTC

clone size: many
J gene: TRBJ2-6
V gene: TRBV2
D gene: .
CDR3 protein: CASSGVWGANVLTF
CDR3 DNA: TGTGCCAGCAGTGGGGTTTGGGGGGCCAACGTCCTGACTTTC

clone size: many
J gene: TRBJ1-1
V gene: TRBV10-3
D gene: TRBD1
CDR3 protein: CASKGDRGSTEAFF
CDR3 DNA: TGTGCCTCCAAGGGAGACAGGGGGTCCACTGAAGCTTTCTTT

clone size: many
J gene: TRBJ1-1
V gene: TRBV15
D gene: .
CDR3 protein: CATSILNTEAFF
CDR3 DNA: TGTGCCACGAGTATCTTGAACACTGAAGCTTTCTTT

clone size: .
J gene: TRBJ2-7
V gene: TRBV4-1
D gene: .
CDR3 protein: CASNQGRELWSYEQYF
CDR3 DNA: TGCGCCAGCAACCAAGGAAGGGAGCTCTGGTCCTACGAGCAGTACTTC

clone size: few
J gene: TRBJ2-3
V gene: TRBV14
D gene: TRBD1
CDR3 protein: CASRDRGSDTQYF
CDR3 DNA: TGTGCCAGCCGCGACAGGGGGTCAGATACGCAGTATTTT

clone size: few
J gene: TRBJ2-7
V gene: TRBV18
D gene: TRBD1
CDR3 protein: CASSPPGQGFHEQYF
CDR3 DNA: TGTGCCAGCTCACCACCGGGACAGGGGTTCCACGAGCAGTACTTC

clone size: few
J gene: TRBJ1-1
V gene: TRBV9
D gene: TRBD1
CDR3 protein: CASSPRQGRENTEAFF
CDR3 DNA: TGTGCCAGCAGCCCGCGACAGGGGCGAGAGAACACTGAAGCTTTCTTT

clone size: many
J gene: TRBJ2-7
V gene: TRBV6-5
D gene: TRBD2
CDR3 protein: CASSYVAGGYEQYF
CDR3 DNA: TGTGCCAGCAGTTACGTAGCGGGGGGATACGAGCAGTACTTC

clone size: once
J gene: TRBJ1-1
V gene: TRBV11-1
D gene: .
CDR3 protein: CASSSLRQDGFPEAFF
CDR3 DNA: TGTGCCAGCAGCTCCCTCCGACAGGATGGTTTCCCTGAAGCTTTCTTT

clone size: .
J gene: TRBJ1-5
V gene: TRBV10-1
D gene: .
CDR3 protein: CASSAGTSNQPQHF
CDR3 DNA: TGCGCCAGCAGTGCGGGGACAAGCAATCAGCCCCAGCATTTT

clone size: few
J gene: TRBJ2-7
V gene: TRBV20-1
D gene: TRBD2
CDR3 protein: CSALSPGLADYEQYF
CDR3 DNA: TGCAGTGCGCTCTCACCCGGACTAGCGGACTACGAGCAGTACTTC

clone size: .
J gene: TRBJ2-5
V gene: TRBV7-3
D gene: TRBD2
CDR3 protein: CASSIGLAGGRETQYF
CDR3 DNA: TGTGCCAGCAGCATCGGACTAGCGGGAGGCCGAGAGACCCAGTACTTC

clone size: .
J gene: TRBJ1-1
V gene: TRBV29-1
D gene: .
CDR3 protein: CSVEIGGVGTEAFF
CDR3 DNA: TGCAGCGTTGAAATTGGTGGAGTGGGCACTGAAGCTTTCTTT

clone size: once
J gene: TRBJ1-2
V gene: TRBV2
D gene: .
CDR3 protein: CASVVADYGYTF
CDR3 DNA: TGTGCCAGCGTCGTGGCTGATTATGGCTACACCTTC

clone size: .
J gene: TRBJ1-1
V gene: TRBV10-3
D gene: TRBD1
CDR3 protein: CAISEPGQGGDPKAFF
CDR3 DNA: TGTGCCATCAGTGAGCCTGGCCAGGGGGGTGATCCTAAGGCTTTCTTT

clone size: .
J gene: TRBJ1-6
V gene: TRBV15
D gene: TRBD1
CDR3 protein: CATSRDGTGGRSPLHF
CDR3 DNA: TGTGCCACCAGCAGAGATGGGACAGGAGGTCGGTCACCCCTCCACTTT

clone size: many
J gene: TRBJ1-2
V gene: TRBV15
D gene: .
CDR3 protein: CATSRDRDGNYGYTF
CDR3 DNA: TGTGCCACCAGCAGAGATCGGGACGGGAACTATGGCTACACCTTC

clone size: many
J gene: TRBJ1-2
V gene: TRBV20-1
D gene: TRBD1
CDR3 protein: CSARKPGQRLGGYTF
CDR3 DNA: TGCAGTGCTAGGAAGCCGGGACAGAGGCTGGGGGGCTACACCTTC